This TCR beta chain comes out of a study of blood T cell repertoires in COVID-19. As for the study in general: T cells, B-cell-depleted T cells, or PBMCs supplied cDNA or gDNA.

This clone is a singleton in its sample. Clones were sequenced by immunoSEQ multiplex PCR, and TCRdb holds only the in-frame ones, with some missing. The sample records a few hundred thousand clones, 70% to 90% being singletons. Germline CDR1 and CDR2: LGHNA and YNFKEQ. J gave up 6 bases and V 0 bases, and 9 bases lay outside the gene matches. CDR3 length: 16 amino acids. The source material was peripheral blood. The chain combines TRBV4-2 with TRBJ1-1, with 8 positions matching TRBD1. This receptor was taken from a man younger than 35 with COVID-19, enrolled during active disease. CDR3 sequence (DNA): TGTGCCAGCAGCCAAGATTGGGGTGACAGGGGCCCTGAAGCTTTCTTT. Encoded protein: CASSQDWGDRGPEAFF.